The clone carrying this TCR beta chain was observed many times. MiXCR, applied by TCRdb to the RT-PCR reads, yields one record per CDR3 protein. The top ten clones hold roughly 4% of a sample with about 680,000 distinct CDR3 sequences, approximately 15% of them seen once. V was shortened by 5 bases and J by 10 bases, with 12 bases between the two germline ends. Germline V lookup: CDR1 SGHVS, CDR2 FNYEAQ. The CDR3 is made up of 12 amino acids. Sequencing was done on a sample of memory CD4+ T cells from blood. The TCR comes from a female donor in good health, serving as a healthy control. J is TRBJ2-1 and V is TRBV7-6; D is uncertain. The CDR3 sequence is CASSPTGDEQFF. In DNA, the CDR3 is TGTGCCAGCAGCCCTACTGGCGACGAGCAGTTCTTC.